This T cell receptor beta chain comes out of a study of T cell changes during pregnancy in multiple sclerosis. The V segment lost 4 bases and the J segment 3 bases; nucleotides outside the gene matches: 14. The germline gives CDR1 SNHLY, CDR2 FYNNEI. This CDR3 has 17 amino acids. Method: immunoSEQ multiplex PCR; TCRdb's copy keeps in-frame clones and lacks some. Of about 53,000 clones listed, about 88% are singletons. Sequencing used CD8+ T cells from peripheral blood mononuclear cells, obtained before pregnancy. This TCR came from a female donor with multiple sclerosis, enrolled in a pregnancy study. This rearrangement joins TRBV2 to TRBJ1-1, with 7 bases fitting TRBD1. For the CDR3, the DNA is TGTGCCAGCAGTGCCATCGGGACAGCAGAGGTGGACACTGAAGCTTTCTTT. Its protein is CASSAIGTAEVDTEAFF.